These 26 T cell receptor beta chains were all obtained from the same sample, sequenced in a study of blood T cell repertoires in COVID-19 (dated by TCRdb to the early 2020s). Library prep was done by the immunoSEQ multiplex PCR assay. Entries here come from immuneACCESS through TCRdb and include only in-frame sequences with V and J called. Some clones fail to appear in such tables; in the studies checked, an unresolved V gene covers under half of the shortfall, and the cause of the remainder is unknown. For this sample there are approximately 30,000 clones; over 85% appear just once. The ten largest make up about 5% of the sample. Sequenced material: peripheral blood. These receptors all stem from a human donor in a cohort sampled during active COVID-19.

This chain links TRBV5-4 with TRBJ2-7, with 10 bases fitting TRBD1. Germline CDR1 SGHNT, CDR2 YYREEE (reference sequence). This CDR3 is 15 amino acids long. J lost 4 bases, V lost 0 bases, and 4 bases had no gene match. CDR3 region: CASSLETGGIYEQYF. In nucleotides, the CDR3 is TGTGCCAGCAGCTTGGAGACAGGGGGCATATACGAGCAGTACTTC.

CDR3 in amino acids: CASRPTGTGELFF. Here the CDR3 DNA reads TGTGCCAGCAGACCGACGGGCACCGGGGAGCTGTTTTTT. This rearrangement joins TRBV12-3 or TRBV12-4 to TRBJ2-2; D gene unclear. V was cut by 6 bases and J by 4 bases, with 9 bases left in between. The CDR3 is 13 residues long.

This chain uses TRBV13 with TRBJ1-1, with 9 bases lining up with TRBD1. CDR1 and CDR2 (germline): PRHDT, FYEKMQ (reference sequence). Losses at the gene ends were 4 bases for V and 1 base for J; bases not matched to a gene: 7. This CDR3 is built from 16 residues. The CDR3 DNA is TGTGCCAGCAGCTCCAGACAGGGGGAATGGAACACTGAAGCTTTCTTT. It encodes CASSSRQGEWNTEAFF.

V gene TRBV7-8 combines with J gene TRBJ2-7, with D possibly being TRBD2 (5 bases). The V and J ends lost 1 base and 5 bases respectively, with 21 bases between them. Germline CDR1 SGHVS, CDR2 FQNEAQ. The CDR3 length is 17 residues. The CDR3 here is CASSLVVSRALPDEQYF. CDR3 bases: TGTGCCAGCAGCTTAGTAGTATCGCGGGCACTACCGGACGAGCAGTACTTC.

The gene calls are TRBV13 and TRBJ2-7; 7 nucleotides line up with TRBD2. With 5 bases clipped from V and 0 bases from J, the junction kept 10 bases outside the gene matches. This CDR3 comprises 16 residues. Per the germline V gene, CDR1 is PRHDT and CDR2 is FYEKMQ (reference sequence). CDR3 nucleotide sequence: TGTGCCAGCAGCCCCCCCTATGGGGGGGGCTCCTACGAGCAGTACTTC. Translated: CASSPPYGGGSYEQYF.

CDR3 DNA: TGTGCCAGTGCGGAAGGGCAGGGAGGCTACTACGAGCAGTACTTC. It is translated as CASAEGQGGYYEQYF. The chain couples TRBV6-5 to TRBJ2-7; possible D gene TRBD2, 6 bases. Deletions cut 9 bases from V and 3 bases from J, with 21 bases between. CDR1 and CDR2 (germline): MNHEY, SVGAGI. CDR3 length: 15 residues.

This chain uses TRBV19 with TRBJ2-2; D is possibly TRBD1 (6 bases). This CDR3 has 15 residues. Per germline, CDR1 LNHDA and CDR2 SQIVND (reference sequence). The V end lost 7 bases, the J end lost 0 bases, and 12 bases lay between the germline ends. CDR3 protein: CASTFGQPNTGELFF. CDR3 DNA: TGTGCCAGTACCTTCGGACAGCCGAACACCGGGGAGCTGTTTTTT.

The chain combines TRBV3-1 (or the pseudogene TRBV3-2) with TRBJ1-1; D is ambiguous. The germline V and J ends were trimmed by 1 base and 1 base, with 4 bases remaining between them. Germline V lookup: CDR1 LGHDT, CDR2 YNNKEL (reference sequence). There are 13 residues in the CDR3. CDR3 in DNA: TGTGCCAGCAGCCAAGCAGAGAACACTGAAGCTTTCTTT. Translation gives CASSQAENTEAFF.

The J gene is TRBJ2-7, the V gene TRBV7-9; D is perhaps TRBD2 (5 bases). The CDR3 extends over 16 amino acids. Germline CDR1 SEHNR, CDR2 FQNEAQ (reference sequence). V was cut by 5 bases and J by 3 bases, with 20 bases left in between. DNA of the CDR3: TGTGCCAGCAGCCCTACCCGCATAAGACTAAGCTACGAGCAGTACTTC. Its translation: CASSPTRIRLSYEQYF. Based on the CDR3 plus reference TRBV7-9 and TRBJ2-7, the full variable domain is DTGVSQNPRHKITKRGQNVTFRCDPISEHNRLYWYRQTLGQGPEFLTYFQNEAQLEKSRLLSDRFSAERPKGSFSTLEIQRTEQGDSAMYLCASSPTRIRLSYEQYFGPGTRLTVT.

The rearrangement links TRBV24-1 to TRBJ2-1, with TRBD1 identical over 11 bases. J lost 7 bases, V lost 7 bases, and 11 bases had no gene match. Germline V gene data show CDR1 as KGHDR and CDR2 as SFDVKD. The CDR3 totals 16 residues. CDR3 DNA: TGTGCCACCAGGGACACTGGGACAGGGGGTCGGAATGAGCAGTTCTTC. Protein product: CATRDTGTGGRNEQFF.

This chain joins TRBV6-5 and TRBJ1-1, with 9 bases that match TRBD1. The V gene's germline CDR1 is MNHEY and CDR2 SVGAGI. The CDR3 loop spans 14 amino acids. With 8 bases clipped from V and 3 bases from J, the junction kept 7 bases outside the gene matches. The CDR3 bases are TGTGCCAGCGACCTAACAGGGGGCTACACTGAAGCTTTCTTT. This sequence encodes CASDLTGGYTEAFF.

This chain links TRBV24-1 with TRBJ1-2; TRBD1 might be the D (6 bases). The V gene lost 6 bases and the J gene lost 6 bases, with 19 bases spanning the gap. CDR3 length equals 15 residues. Per germline, CDR1 KGHDR and CDR2 SFDVKD. CDR3 loop: CATSPTRQEWHGYTF. The CDR3 region has the DNA TGTGCCACCAGTCCAACCCGACAGGAATGGCATGGCTACACCTTC.

The chain is built from TRBV5-6 and TRBJ2-4; 7 bases map to TRBD1. Losses at the gene ends were 7 bases for V and 6 bases for J; bases not matched to a gene: 7. The CDR3 has 13 amino acids. CDR1 is SGHDT, CDR2 YYEEEE, per germline. The CDR3 sequence is CASRQGGGNIQYF. In DNA form, the CDR3 reads TGTGCCAGCCGACAGGGTGGAGGAAACATTCAGTACTTC.

The count of this clone is one. The chain employs TRBV5-1 and TRBJ1-1; D is perhaps TRBD1 (6 bases). This CDR3 comprises 14 residues. From germline, CDR1 is SGHRS and CDR2 YFSETQ. V was trimmed by 0 bases and J by 4 bases, leaving 10 bases between them. CDR3 residues: CASSLGQGPTEAFF. The CDR3 coding sequence is TGCGCCAGCAGCTTGGGGCAGGGGCCCACTGAAGCTTTCTTT.

This clone was detected once. V usage is TRBV30 and J usage is TRBJ2-2; 8 bases fit TRBD1. CDR3 length equals 15 residues. Per germline, CDR1 GTSNPN and CDR2 SVGIG (reference sequence). V was clipped by 2 bases and J by 6 bases; unmatched bases: 8. In DNA, the CDR3 is TGTGCCTGGAGTAAATCGGACAGGGATGCCGGGGAGCTGTTTTTT. This sequence encodes CAWSKSDRDAGELFF.

This chain uses TRBV10-3 with TRBJ2-7, with 8 positions matching TRBD1. CDR1 and CDR2 from the germline V gene are ENHRY and SYGVKD. V was pared by 10 bases and J by 3 bases, with 8 bases of the junction left unmatched. CDR3 size: 13 residues. The CDR3 is CATQGQEIYEQYF. The CDR3 bases are TGTGCCACCCAGGGACAGGAAATCTACGAGCAGTACTTC.

The V call is TRBV18, the J call TRBJ2-7, with TRBD1 matching over 8 bases. J lost 0 bases, V lost 2 bases, and 9 bases had no gene match. The germline CDR1 and CDR2 sequences are KGHSH and LQKENI. The CDR3 is made up of 17 amino acids. The CDR3 DNA follows: TGTGCCAGCTCACCAGAGGACAGGGCCCCTAGCTCCTACGAGCAGTACTTC. Translating it yields CASSPEDRAPSSYEQYF.

The J gene is TRBJ2-4, the V gene TRBV3-1 (or the pseudogene TRBV3-2); 14 bases map to TRBD2. The CDR3 runs to 23 residues. CDR1 and CDR2 from the germline V gene are LGHDT and YNNKEL (reference sequence). After removal of 4 bases from V and 7 bases from J, the junction contained 27 bases not matched to a gene. DNA for the CDR3: TGTGCCAGCAGCCCCCACGGACCGCGGGGACTAGCGGGAGTTCCCAAAAAAATGAACATTCAGTACTTC. Translated, it gives CASSPHGPRGLAGVPKKMNIQYF.

The chain joins TRBV28 to TRBJ1-2, with D possibly being TRBD1 (5 bases). The V gene lost 10 bases and the J gene lost 1 base, with 10 bases spanning the gap. Germline CDR1 MDHEN, CDR2 SYDVKM. The CDR3 totals 12 residues. The CDR3 region has the DNA TGTGCCACGAGAGACAGTAACTATGGCTACACCTTC. Protein product: CATRDSNYGYTF.

CDR3 DNA: TGCGCCAGCAGCCTGGGGGGAGGGAACACTGAAGCTTTCTTT. Translation gives CASSLGGGNTEAFF. The V call is TRBV4-1, the J call TRBJ1-1; a possible D gene is TRBD1 (5 bases). CDR3 size: 14 residues. The V gene's germline CDR1 is MGHRA and CDR2 YSYEKL. Trimming took 4 bases from V and 1 from J, leaving 10 bases between them.

The gene calls are TRBV3-1 (or the pseudogene TRBV3-2) and TRBJ2-7, with a weak D call TRBD1 (5 bases). From germline, CDR1 is LGHDT and CDR2 YNNKEL (reference sequence). The CDR3 extends over 16 amino acids. The V end lost 4 bases, the J end lost 1 base, and 17 bases lay between the germline ends. The CDR3 sequence: CASSPPDRGFSYEQYF. The DNA of the CDR3 is TGTGCCAGCAGCCCCCCGGATAGGGGTTTTTCCTACGAGCAGTACTTC.

The chain carries TRBV5-4 and TRBJ2-1; 7 bases match TRBD2. Germline V gene data show CDR1 as SGHNT and CDR2 as YYREEE (reference sequence). CDR3 length equals 17 residues. The ends lost 0 bases at V and 6 bases at J; junction bases unmatched: 12. The CDR3 sequence: CASSLEAGVFGGNEQFF. The CDR3 DNA is TGTGCCAGCAGCTTGGAGGCGGGGGTTTTTGGTGGCAATGAGCAGTTCTTC.

This chain uses TRBV27 with TRBJ2-7; D is possibly TRBD2 (6 bases). The V gene lost 4 bases and the J gene lost 4 bases, with 23 bases spanning the gap. This CDR3 is 17 amino acids long. The germline CDR1 and CDR2 sequences are MNHEY and SMNVEV (reference sequence). The CDR3 DNA reads as TGTGCCAGCAGTTCCGCCCGTGGGGGGACCCCGAAATACGAGCAGTACTTC. It codes for CASSSARGGTPKYEQYF.

The chain combines TRBV6-5 with TRBJ2-7; possible D gene TRBD1, 5 bases. V lost 0 bases to trimming and J lost 6 bases, with 9 bases between them. This CDR3 spans 13 amino acids. Per the germline V gene, CDR1 is MNHEY and CDR2 is SVGAGI. CDR3 sequence: CASSYSAGREQYF. CDR3 in DNA: TGTGCCAGCAGTTACTCGGCAGGGCGCGAGCAGTACTTC.

This clone came up once. This chain links TRBV5-1 with TRBJ1-5; D possibly corresponds to TRBD1 (5 bases). The CDR3 contains 19 residues. V was pared by 3 bases and J by 0 bases, with 22 bases between. The germline gives CDR1 SGHRS, CDR2 YFSETQ. The CDR3 DNA sequence: TGCGCCAGCAGCTCGAACCCGGAGAATTGGGGCCATAGCAATCAGCCCCAGCATTTT. Its protein is CASSSNPENWGHSNQPQHF.

Only one count was recorded for this clone. V and J are TRBV11-2 and TRBJ2-1, with TRBD1 matching 7 bases. The CDR3 consists of 16 residues. Germline CDR1 and CDR2: SGHAT and FQNNGV. The trim removed 5 bases at V and 4 bases at J, leaving 11 bases unmatched. The CDR3 reads CASSVDRAVGYNEQFF. The CDR3 DNA sequence: TGTGCCAGCAGCGTCGACAGGGCAGTAGGGTACAATGAGCAGTTCTTC.